This TCR beta chain was documented in a study of CD8 T cells in cerebrospinal fluid in Alzheimer's disease. Following a re-call of the 10x single-cell sequencing reads, TCRdb has one entry per CDR3 protein and lacks DNA. Its listing shows some 500 distinct CDR3 sequences. CDR1 and CDR2 from the germline V gene are SNHLY and FYNNEI. The CDR3 spans 16 residues. This clonotype is called large based on its frequency. Input material: cerebrospinal fluid. The chain couples TRBV2 to TRBJ2-2; TCRdb's D call of TRBD1 is untestable without DNA. The TCR was taken from a human donor with Alzheimer's disease. The CDR3 protein is CASSAGVGQGAGELFF.